Below are 2 T cell receptor beta chains sequenced from a single sample in a study of regulatory T cells in long-lasting Graves disease. Noted time point: persistent/refractory GD, antithyroid drugs over 5 years with positive TRAb. Researchers made the TCR library from RNA that was extracted from PBMCs. In building TCR beta libraries, iRepertoire HTBI primers were used together with Arm-PCR of CDR3 regions. TCRdb processed the multiplex PCR reads anew with MiXCR; each CDR3 protein has one entry. The sample includes 400,000 to 450,000 distinct CDR3 sequences, 23% of them seen just once. The sample here was peripheral blood mononuclear cells (PBMCs), taken when the disease was refractory, from a patient treated with antithyroid drugs. Receptor source: a female donor with Graves disease.

This clonotype was recorded at least ten times. The chain is built from TRBV18 and TRBJ2-7, with D perhaps matching TRBD1 or TRBD2 (6 bases each). V dropped 8 bases and J dropped 5 bases, with 13 bases sitting between them. This CDR3 contains 12 residues. Germline V lookup: CDR1 KGHSH, CDR2 LQKENI. The CDR3 bases are TGTGCCAGCAGCCCGGAGGGGGACGAGCAGTACTTC. This gives the protein CASSPEGDEQYF.

There are a few counts of this clonotype. V gene TRBV5-6 combines with J gene TRBJ1-1, with D unresolved. Germline V gene sequence: CDR1 SGHDT, CDR2 YYEEEE. V gave up 1 base and J gave up 8 bases, with 9 bases separating them. The CDR3 has 12 residues. CDR3 DNA sequence: TGTGCCAGCAGCTTGTGGCCAGAGGAAGCTTTCTTT. It translates to CASSLWPEEAFF.